Below are 15 T cell receptor beta chains sequenced from a single sample in a study of T cells in Graves' hyperthyroidism and ophthalmopathy. From RNA transcripts, TCR beta CDR3 regions were amplified. The HTBI primer set served for first-round RT-PCR of the TCR CDR3. A single record per CDR3 protein comes from TCRdb applying MiXCR to the multiplex PCR reads. The repertoire includes roughly 500,000 distinct CDR3 sequences, 35% to 50% of them detected once, and around two fifths sits in the top ten. Sequences were obtained from peripheral blood or thyroid tissue (not recorded which). The source of these receptors is an adult woman with Graves' disease, either hyperthyroidism or ophthalmopathy (not recorded which).

This clonotype came up many times. This rearrangement joins TRBV5-1 to TRBJ2-7; a possible D gene is TRBD2 (7 bases). The ends were cut back, 2 bases at V and 0 bases at J, with 18 bases in the middle. Germline V gene lookup returns CDR1 SGHRS and CDR2 YFSETQ. CDR3 length: 17 amino acids. The CDR3 loop is CASSLALLADSSYEQYF. CDR3 bases: TGCGCCAGCAGCTTAGCCTTGCTAGCGGACAGCTCCTACGAGCAGTACTTC.

This chain uses TRBV24-1 with TRBJ2-7; 10 bases match TRBD1. Germline trimming cut 11 bases from V and 4 bases from J; bases unmatched to any gene: 13. Germline CDR1 is KGHDR and CDR2 is SFDVKD. The CDR3 is 15 amino acids. This CDR3 reads CASRDLGQGLYEQYF. CDR3 nucleotide sequence: TGTGCCAGCAGGGATTTGGGACAGGGGCTTTACGAGCAGTACTTC.

The table lists this clonotype with a few counts. DNA of the CDR3: TGTGCCAGCAGTTTTGGAGGCGGGACAGGCAATCAGCCCCAGCATTTT. Translated, it gives CASSFGGGTGNQPQHF. V and J are TRBV12-3 or TRBV12-4 and TRBJ1-5; 7 positions agree with TRBD1. With 3 bases clipped from V and 2 bases from J, the junction kept 7 bases outside the gene matches. The CDR3 covers 16 residues.

This clonotype was seen at least ten times. This chain uses TRBV7-3 with TRBJ2-2; perhaps TRBD2 as D (5 bases). The germline V and J ends were trimmed by 3 bases and 2 bases, with 13 bases remaining between them. The germline CDR1 and CDR2 sequences are SGHTA and FQGTGA. The CDR3 covers 16 residues. In DNA form, the CDR3 reads TGTGCCAGCAGCTTGCGTCGCGGGTACAACACCGGGGAGCTGTTTTTT. This sequence encodes CASSLRRGYNTGELFF.

The CDR3: CASSPTLAYSGANVLTF. The DNA of the CDR3 is TGTGCCAGCAGTCCAACCTTGGCGTACTCTGGGGCCAACGTCCTGACTTTC. V is TRBV27 and J is TRBJ2-6; D not certain. Germline CDR1 MNHEY, CDR2 SMNVEV (reference sequence). V shed 5 bases and J shed 0 bases, with 14 bases lying between them. This CDR3 is built from 17 residues.

The chain couples TRBV2 to TRBJ2-5; D unresolved. V was trimmed by 6 bases and J by 5 bases, leaving 16 bases between them. There are 14 residues in the CDR3. The germline CDR1 and CDR2 sequences are SNHLY and FYNNEI. CDR3 protein: CASSPPSEVETQYF. CDR3 sequence (DNA): TGTGCCAGCAGCCCCCCTTCAGAGGTGGAGACCCAGTACTTC. The variable domain in full, completed from reference TRBV2 and TRBJ2-5, reads EPEVTQTPSHQVTQMGQEVILRCVPISNHLYFYWYRQILGQKVEFLVSFYNNEISEKSEIFDDQFSVERPDGSNFTLKIRSTKLEDSAMYFCASSPPSEVETQYFGPGTRLLVL.

This clonotype was detected many times. This chain links TRBV13 with TRBJ1-1; D is unresolved. Deletions cut 4 bases from V and 1 base from J, with 13 bases between. This CDR3 region has 15 residues. CDR1 PRHDT and CDR2 FYEKMQ come from the germline V gene (reference sequence). The CDR3 region is CASSSRWPTNTEAFF. The DNA for the CDR3 is TGTGCCAGCAGCTCCCGATGGCCGACGAACACTGAAGCTTTCTTT.

The CDR3 reads CATSRDYTGRQETQYF. The CDR3 DNA reads as TGTGCCACCAGCAGAGATTACACAGGGAGGCAAGAGACCCAGTACTTC. V and J are TRBV15 and TRBJ2-5; possibly TRBD1 or TRBD2 for D (6 bases each). The CDR3 totals 16 residues. Germline values: CDR1 LNHNV, CDR2 YYDKDF (reference sequence). Trimming removed 0 bases at V and 2 bases at J, with 13 bases between.

This chain connects TRBV7-2 to TRBJ1-1; D unresolved. Germline values: CDR1 SGHTA, CDR2 FQGNSA. The CDR3 extends over 14 amino acids. The V and J ends lost 5 bases and 1 base respectively, with 11 bases between them. The CDR3 region has the DNA TGTGCCAGCAGCCCAATGGGTGCGAACACTGAAGCTTTCTTT. As protein: CASSPMGANTEAFF.

In this sample, this clonotype turned up a few times. The chain uses TRBV6-5 and TRBJ1-3, with D possibly TRBD1 on 6 matching bases. Germline V lookup: CDR1 MNHEY, CDR2 SVGAGI. The CDR3 is 12 residues long. Trimming left V 8 bases short and J 4 bases short, with 9 bases between. CDR3 in amino acids: CASYDRGNTIYF. As DNA, the CDR3 is TGTGCCAGCTACGACAGGGGAAACACCATATATTTT.

As regards this clonotype: The DNA is left out, because the CDR3 cannot be placed on it with certainty; the CDR3 is given as TCRdb lists it. The V and J genes are TRBV7-9 and TRBJ1-1; the table's D call, TRBD1, has no DNA check behind it. The CDR3 sequence runs 22 residues, both termini included. Germline-derived CDR1 and CDR2 are SEHNR and FQNEAQ (reference sequence). CDR3 protein: CASSHRDRNYEQYFGPGTEAFF.

Only a few counts were recorded for this clonotype. V and J are TRBV20-1 and TRBJ1-1; D gene uncertain. Looked up from germline, CDR1 is DFQATT and CDR2 is SNEGSKA (reference sequence). V was pared by 3 bases and J by 1 base, with 12 bases between. This CDR3 contains 14 residues. CDR3 coding DNA: TGCAGTGCTAGGGGCGGGAGTGAGAACACTGAAGCTTTCTTT. Translated, it gives CSARGGSENTEAFF.

The CDR3 nucleotides are TGTGCCAGCAGTGAAGTTGACAATTGGGGCACAGATACGCAGTATTTT. The encoded protein is CASSEVDNWGTDTQYF. The V gene is TRBV2, the J gene TRBJ2-3; D is unresolved. The V and J ends lost 1 base and 1 base respectively, with 12 bases between them. The germline gives CDR1 SNHLY, CDR2 FYNNEI. This CDR3 is built from 16 residues.

In its sample, this clonotype was seen a few times. The chain links TRBV29-1 to TRBJ2-7, with D possibly TRBD2 on 5 matching bases. The CDR3 consists of 12 residues. Germline loops: CDR1 SQVTM, CDR2 ANQGSEA. With 4 bases removed from V and 2 bases from J, the gap between germline ends came to 9 bases. For the CDR3, the DNA is TGCAGCGTTGCCGACGGGACCTACGAGCAGTACTTC. Its protein product is CSVADGTYEQYF.

The chain uses TRBV29-1 and TRBJ2-7; TRBD2 matches at 7 bases. The J segment lost 6 bases and the V segment lost 7 bases, leaving 3 bases of the junction unmatched. This CDR3 region has 10 residues. Germline V gene sequence: CDR1 SQVTM, CDR2 ANQGSEA. CDR3 sequence reads: CSGPGGEQYF. Here the CDR3 DNA reads TGCAGCGGCCCGGGGGGCGAGCAGTACTTC.